The clone carrying this T cell receptor (beta chain) has a single count. Its antigen is unidentified. All patients experienced relapse after autologous stem cell transplantation, and brentuximab vedotin exposure was variable. From thawed PBMCs, CD4+ T cells were purified using magnetic negative selection. The data were obtained in a study of PD-1 blockade in classical Hodgkin lymphoma. Points from the study as a whole: Reports described newly diagnosed patients as having lower baseline TCR diversity than healthy donors.

CDR1 is SGHRS, CDR2 YFSETQ, per germline. This CDR3 has 15 residues. Trimming removed 4 bases from V and 1 base from J; junction bases left unmatched: 7. Measured with immunoSEQ multiplex PCR; TCRdb has only the in-frame clones, and not every one. The data contain 27,000 or so clones, about 74% of them singletons. This TCR was recovered from a human donor with classical Hodgkin lymphoma. The V call is TRBV5-1, the J call TRBJ2-5, with 7 bases identical to TRBD2. This specimen consisted of CD4+ T cells from blood, obtained at baseline. This CDR3 is CASSPSGARQETQYF. CDR3 bases: TGCGCCAGCAGCCCCAGCGGGGCCCGCCAAGAGACCCAGTACTTC.